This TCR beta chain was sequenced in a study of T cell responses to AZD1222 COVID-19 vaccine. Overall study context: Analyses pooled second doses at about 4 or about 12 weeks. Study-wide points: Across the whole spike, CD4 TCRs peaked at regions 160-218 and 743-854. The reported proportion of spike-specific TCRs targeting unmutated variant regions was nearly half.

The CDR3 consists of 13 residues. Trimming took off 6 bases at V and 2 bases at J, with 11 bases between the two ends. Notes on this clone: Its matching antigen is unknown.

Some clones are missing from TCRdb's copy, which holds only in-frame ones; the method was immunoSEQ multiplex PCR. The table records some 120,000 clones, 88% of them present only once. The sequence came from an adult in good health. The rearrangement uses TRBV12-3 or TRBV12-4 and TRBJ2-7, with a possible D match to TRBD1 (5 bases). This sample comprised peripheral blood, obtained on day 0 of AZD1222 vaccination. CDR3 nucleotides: TGTGCCAGCAGCCCTGGGGCTGCCTACGAGCAGTACTTC. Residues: CASSPGAAYEQYF.